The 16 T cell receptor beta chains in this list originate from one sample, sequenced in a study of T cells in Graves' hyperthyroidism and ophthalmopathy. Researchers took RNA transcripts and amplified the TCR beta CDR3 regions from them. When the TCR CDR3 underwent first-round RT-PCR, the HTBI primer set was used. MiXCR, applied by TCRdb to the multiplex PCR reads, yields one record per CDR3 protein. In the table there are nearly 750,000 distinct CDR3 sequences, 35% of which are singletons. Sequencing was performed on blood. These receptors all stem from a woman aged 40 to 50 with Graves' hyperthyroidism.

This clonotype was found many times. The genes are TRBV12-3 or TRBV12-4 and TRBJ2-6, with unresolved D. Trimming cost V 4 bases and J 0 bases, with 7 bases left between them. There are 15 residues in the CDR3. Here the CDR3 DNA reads TGTGCCAGCAGTTATGGTAGCTCTGGGGCCAACGTCCTGACTTTC. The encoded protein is CASSYGSSGANVLTF.

CDR3 sequence reads: CSAPGGTGSTEAFF. For the CDR3, the DNA is TGCAGCGCCCCCGGGGGGACAGGGTCGACTGAAGCTTTCTTT. The chain couples TRBV29-1 to TRBJ1-1; 9 bases map to TRBD1. Germline V lookup: CDR1 SQVTM, CDR2 ANQGSEA. The CDR3 is made up of 14 amino acids. Germline trimming cut 7 bases from V and 5 bases from J; bases unmatched to any gene: 11. Filled out from reference TRBV29-1 and TRBJ1-1, the complete variable domain reads SAVISQKPSRDICQRGTSLTIQCQVDSQVTMMFWYRQQPGQSLTLIATANQGSEATYESGFVIDKFPISRPNLTFSTLTVSNMSPEDSSIYLCSAPGGTGSTEAFFGQGTRLTVV.

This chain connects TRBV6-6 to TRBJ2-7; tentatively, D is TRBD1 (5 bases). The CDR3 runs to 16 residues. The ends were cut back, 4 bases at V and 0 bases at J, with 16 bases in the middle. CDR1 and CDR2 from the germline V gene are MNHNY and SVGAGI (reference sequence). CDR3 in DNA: TGTGCCAGCAGTTGGGGCTCACAGCAATCCTCCTACGAGCAGTACTTC. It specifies CASSWGSQQSSYEQYF.

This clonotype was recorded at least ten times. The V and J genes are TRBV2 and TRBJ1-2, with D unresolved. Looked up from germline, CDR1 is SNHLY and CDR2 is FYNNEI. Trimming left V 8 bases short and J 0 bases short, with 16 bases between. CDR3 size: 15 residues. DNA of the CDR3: TGTGCCAGCCCGAAAGCCCGCTCATCTAACTATGGCTACACCTTC. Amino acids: CASPKARSSNYGYTF.

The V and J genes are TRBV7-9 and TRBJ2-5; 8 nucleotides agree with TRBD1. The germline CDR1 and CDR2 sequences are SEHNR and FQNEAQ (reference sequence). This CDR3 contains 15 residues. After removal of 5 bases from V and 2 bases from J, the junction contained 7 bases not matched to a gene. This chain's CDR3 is CASSHRDRRQETQYF. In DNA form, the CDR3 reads TGTGCCAGCAGCCACCGGGACAGGAGACAAGAGACCCAGTACTTC.

The CDR3 spells CASMKGGINGYTF. The CDR3 DNA reads TGCGCCAGCATGAAGGGGGGCATTAATGGCTACACCTTC. The V gene is TRBV10-2, the J gene TRBJ1-2; D is possibly TRBD1 (6 bases). V lost 7 bases, J lost 6 bases, and 15 bases lay in between. There are 13 residues in the CDR3. The germline gives CDR1 WSHSY, CDR2 SAAADI.

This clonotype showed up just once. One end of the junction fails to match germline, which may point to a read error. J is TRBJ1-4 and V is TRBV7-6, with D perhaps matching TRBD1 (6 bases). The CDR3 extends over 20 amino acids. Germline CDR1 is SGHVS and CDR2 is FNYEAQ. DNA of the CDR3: TGTGCCAGCAGCTTAGATCTCGGCGCGAAAGGGGGTACAACTAATGAAGAACTGTTTTTT. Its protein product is CASSLDLGAKGGTTNEELFF. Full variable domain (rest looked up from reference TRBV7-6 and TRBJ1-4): GAGVSQSPRYKVTKRGQDVALRCDPISGHVSLYWYRQALGQGPEFLTYFNYEAQQDKSGLPNDRFSAERPEGSISTLTIQRTEQRDSAMYRCASSLDLGAKGGTTNEELFFGSGTQLSVL.

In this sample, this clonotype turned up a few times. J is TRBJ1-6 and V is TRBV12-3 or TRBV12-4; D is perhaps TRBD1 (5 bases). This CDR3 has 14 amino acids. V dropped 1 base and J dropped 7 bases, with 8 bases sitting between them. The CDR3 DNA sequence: TGTGCCAGCAGTTTAGGGACACAGAATTCACCCCTCCACTTT. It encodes CASSLGTQNSPLHF.

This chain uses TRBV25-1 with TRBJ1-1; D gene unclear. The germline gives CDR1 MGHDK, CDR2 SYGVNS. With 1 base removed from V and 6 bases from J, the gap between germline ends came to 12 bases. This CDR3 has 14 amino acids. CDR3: CASSEFGNFAEAFF. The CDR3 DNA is TGTGCCAGCAGTGAATTTGGGAATTTCGCTGAAGCTTTCTTT.

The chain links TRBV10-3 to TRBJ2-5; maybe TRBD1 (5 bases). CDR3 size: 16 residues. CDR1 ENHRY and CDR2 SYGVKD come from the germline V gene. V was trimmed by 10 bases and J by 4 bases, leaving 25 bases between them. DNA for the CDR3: TGTGCCACCCAAAACCCCGCTAGGGGCTCAGGAGAGACCCAGTACTTC. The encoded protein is CATQNPARGSGETQYF.

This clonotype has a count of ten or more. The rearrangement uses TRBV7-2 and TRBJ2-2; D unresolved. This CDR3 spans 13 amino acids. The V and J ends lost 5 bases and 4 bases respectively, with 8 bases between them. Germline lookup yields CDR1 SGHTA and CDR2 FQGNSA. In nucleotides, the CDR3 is TGTGCCAGCAGCCAACAGTTCACCGGGGAGCTGTTTTTT. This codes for CASSQQFTGELFF.

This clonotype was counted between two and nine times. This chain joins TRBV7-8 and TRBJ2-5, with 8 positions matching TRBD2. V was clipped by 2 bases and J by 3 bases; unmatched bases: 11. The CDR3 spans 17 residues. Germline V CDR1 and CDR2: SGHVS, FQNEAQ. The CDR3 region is CASSLRFGGGNKETQYF. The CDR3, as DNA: TGTGCCAGCAGCTTAAGGTTCGGCGGGGGGAACAAAGAGACCCAGTACTTC.

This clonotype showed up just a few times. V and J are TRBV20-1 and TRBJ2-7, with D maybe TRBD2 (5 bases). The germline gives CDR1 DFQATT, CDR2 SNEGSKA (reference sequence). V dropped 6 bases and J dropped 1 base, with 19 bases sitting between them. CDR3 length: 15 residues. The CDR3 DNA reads TGCAGTGCCGACAATGCGCGCGGGCGGTCCTACGAGCAGTACTTC. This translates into CSADNARGRSYEQYF.

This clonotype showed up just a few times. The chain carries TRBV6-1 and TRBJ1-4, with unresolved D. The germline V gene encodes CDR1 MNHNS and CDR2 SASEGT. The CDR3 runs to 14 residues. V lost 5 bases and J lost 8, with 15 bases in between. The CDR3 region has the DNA TGTGCCAGCAGTTCCCTCGGCCGGCGGGAAAAACTGTTTTTT. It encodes CASSSLGRREKLFF.

CDR3 sequence (DNA): TGTGCCAGCAGTCCGGGGTGGGGGTACCAAGAGACCCAGTACTTC. Translating gives CASSPGWGYQETQYF. The rearrangement joins TRBV27 to TRBJ2-5, with D perhaps given as TRBD1 or TRBD2 (5 bases each). Trimming cost V 5 bases and J 0 bases, with 13 bases left between them. The CDR3 covers 15 residues. From germline, CDR1 is MNHEY and CDR2 SMNVEV (reference sequence).

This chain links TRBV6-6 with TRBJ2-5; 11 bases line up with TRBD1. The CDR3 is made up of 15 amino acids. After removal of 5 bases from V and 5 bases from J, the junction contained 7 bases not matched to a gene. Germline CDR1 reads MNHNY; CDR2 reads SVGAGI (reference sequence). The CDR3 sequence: CASSRGTGGAETQYF. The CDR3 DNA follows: TGTGCCAGCAGTAGGGGGACAGGGGGAGCGGAGACCCAGTACTTC.